This record covers a single T cell receptor (beta chain). The antigen is unknown. The authors ran a second PCR of roughly 6 to 12 cycles using a sample-barcoded 5' primer and a J-beta primer mix. Every sample gave at least 2.5 million paired-end reads containing CDR3. TCRdb reprocessed the 5' RACE reads with MiXCR, giving one entry per CDR3 protein. This sample yields approximately 780,000 distinct CDR3 sequences, of which roughly 26% are seen a single time; 2.5% to 3.5% belongs to the top ten. The data were taken from a study of blood T cells in healthy people across ages. V was clipped by 4 bases and J by 5 bases, with 9 bases between them. Germline lookup yields CDR1 SQVTM and CDR2 ANQGSEA. CDR3 length: 12 residues. Whole-study results and caveats: Greater diversity and more naive CD4+ cells were seen in long-lived donors than in aged donors.

A further study also used this sample, focusing on T cells of mothers and their children. That investigation notes: Similar thymic selection effects on TCR recombination output appear in pairs, both related and unrelated. When mothers and children were related, their normalized repertoire overlap, which was always slightly higher, did not differ significantly from that of unrelated pairs.

Sequenced: blood. The chain employs TRBV29-1 and TRBJ1-5; D gene ambiguous. The TCR comes from a boy between 10 and 17 years old in good health. The DNA of the CDR3 is TGCAGCGTTGGAGGGTGGGATCAGCCCCAGCATTTT. It is translated as CSVGGWDQPQHF.